A selection of T cell receptor beta chains follows, all from one sample in a study of blood T cell repertoires in COVID-19. Sequencing was performed with immunoSEQ multiplex PCR; in TCRdb, only in-frame clones are kept and a portion is missing. The table lists more than 450,000 clones, approximately 90% of them singletons. What was sequenced was PBMCs or T cells enriched from blood (not recorded which). The receptors here all came from a young woman who had recovered from COVID-19. Both conserved end residues are part of each CDR3. D genes are given only for firm matches. Where a row states a size, it is once, few, many or the class of an expanded clone; other rows omit it.

TRBD2	TRBJ2-5	.	TRBV19	CATQGASGPQETQYF	TGTGCCACCCAAGGGGCTAGCGGGCCACAAGAGACCCAGTACTTC
.	TRBJ1-1	.	TRBV18	CASSLSEGEAFF	TGTGCCAGCTCATTATCCGAGGGTGAAGCTTTCTTT
TRBD1	TRBJ1-2	.	TRBV4-1	CASSLGTGPYYGYTF	TGCGCCAGCAGCCTCGGGACAGGCCCCTACTATGGCTACACCTTC
TRBD2	TRBJ2-3	.	TRBV13	CASSSISGGSTDTQYF	TGTGCCAGCAGCTCGATTAGCGGGGGTAGCACAGATACGCAGTATTTT
.	TRBJ2-7	once	TRBV28	CASSPPSLSYEQYF	TGTGCCAGCAGCCCCCCTTCCCTGTCCTACGAGCAGTACTTC
.	TRBJ1-6	.	TRBV5-1	CASSPEGIYNSPLHF	TGCGCCAGCAGCCCGGAGGGGATCTATAATTCACCCCTCCACTTT
TRBD2	TRBJ2-1	few	TRBV19	CASSIDNPRLAGADNEQFF	TGTGCCAGTAGTATAGATAACCCCCGACTAGCGGGGGCTGACAATGAGCAGTTCTTC
.	TRBJ1-2	.	TRBV5-1	CASSPLQGSYGYTF	TGCGCCAGCAGCCCCCTACAGGGTAGCTATGGCTACACCTTC
TRBD1	TRBJ1-3	.	TRBV7-9	CASSFTGAGNTIYF	TGTGCCAGCAGTTTTACAGGGGCTGGAAACACCATATATTTT
.	TRBJ2-2	.	TRBV7-9	CASSLRGPDTGELFF	TGTGCCAGCAGCTTAAGGGGCCCGGACACCGGGGAGCTGTTTTTT
.	TRBJ1-5	.	TRBV28	CASSSSQPQHF	TGTGCCAGCAGTTCGAGTCAGCCCCAGCATTTT
.	TRBJ2-2	.	TRBV4-2	CASSHQKQGGTGELFF	TGTGCCAGCAGCCATCAAAAGCAGGGCGGCACCGGGGAGCTGTTTTTT
.	TRBJ1-6	.	TRBV21-1	CASSELGTDALSYNSPLHF	TGTGCCAGCAGCGAACTGGGGACAGACGCACTCTCCTATAATTCACCCCTCCACTTT
TRBD1	TRBJ1-6	.	TRBV30	CASETGGKSPLHF	TGTGCCTCCGAGACAGGGGGTAAGTCACCCCTCCACTTT
TRBD1	TRBJ2-3	.	TRBV2	CASSPSRTGTSGQYF	TGTGCCAGCAGTCCTTCCCGGACAGGTACTAGTGGGCAGTATTTT
TRBD1	TRBJ1-4	few	TRBV11-2	CASSPGQRNEKLFF	TGTGCCAGCAGTCCGGGACAGAGAAATGAAAAACTGTTTTTT
.	TRBJ1-5	.	TRBV18	CASSPTGDSNQPQHF	TGTGCCAGCTCACCGACAGGAGATAGCAATCAGCCCCAGCATTTT
.	TRBJ1-5	.	TRBV21-1	CASSNGSVPGYNQPQHF	TGTGCCAGCAGCAACGGGAGCGTCCCCGGGTATAATCAGCCCCAGCATTTT
.	TRBJ1-1	.	TRBV5-8	CASSFRSGDAFF	TGTGCCAGCAGCTTCCGGAGCGGAGACGCTTTCTTT
TRBD1	TRBJ2-2	many	TRBV19	CASSPVRQGKGVGELFF	TGTGCCAGTAGTCCCGTAAGACAGGGGAAGGGGGTCGGGGAGCTGTTTTTT
.	TRBJ2-5	.	TRBV19	CASGRGGVETQYF	TGTGCCAGTGGACGGGGCGGGGTAGAGACCCAGTACTTC
TRBD2	TRBJ2-3	.	TRBV30	CAWSVLRVAGGPDTQYF	TGTGCCTGGAGTGTCCTCCGGGTAGCGGGGGGGCCAGATACGCAGTATTTT
.	TRBJ2-7	.	TRBV29-1	CSVLAGAGYEQYF	TGCAGCGTTCTGGCGGGGGCTGGATACGAGCAGTACTTC
TRBD1	TRBJ2-7	.	TRBV29-1	CSARGQGAKDEQYF	TGCAGCGCTAGAGGACAGGGGGCTAAAGACGAGCAGTACTTC
.	TRBJ2-5	.	TRBV5-1	CASSLVPGVDLQETQYF	TGCGCCAGCAGCTTGGTCCCGGGGGTAGACCTCCAAGAGACCCAGTACTTC
.	TRBJ1-1	.	TRBV29-1	CSVEGVLSNTEAFF	TGCAGCGTTGAAGGAGTATTATCTAACACTGAAGCTTTCTTT
TRBD1	TRBJ1-1	.	TRBV7-3	CASSSTGFLTEAFF	TGTGCCAGCAGCTCGACAGGGTTCCTCACTGAAGCTTTCTTT
.	TRBJ2-3	.	TRBV20-1	CSASQMDTQYF	TGCAGTGCTTCCCAGATGGATACGCAGTATTTT
.	TRBJ1-1	once	TRBV19	CASSRGDTGTEAFF	TGTGCCAGTAGTAGGGGGGATACTGGCACTGAAGCTTTCTTT
TRBD2	TRBJ2-1	.	TRBV27	CASSLGGHEQFF	TGTGCCAGCAGTCTGGGAGGGCACGAGCAGTTCTTC
.	TRBJ1-5	.	TRBV28	CASSLTISNQPQHF	TGTGCCAGCAGTTTGACAATTAGCAATCAGCCCCAGCATTTT
.	TRBJ1-5	.	TRBV4-1	CASSRTGSNQPQHF	TGCGCCAGCAGTCGTACAGGGAGCAATCAGCCCCAGCATTTT
TRBD1	TRBJ1-1	.	TRBV30	CAWIAGGQGARTEAFF	TGTGCCTGGATAGCTGGGGGACAGGGGGCCCGCACTGAAGCTTTCTTT
.	TRBJ1-2	.	TRBV18	CASSSGQPFYGYTF	TGTGCCAGCTCCTCTGGACAGCCCTTCTATGGCTACACCTTC
.	TRBJ1-1	.	TRBV18	CASSLMEGETEAFF	TGTGCCAGCTCCCTCATGGAGGGCGAGACTGAAGCTTTCTTT
.	TRBJ1-4	.	TRBV10-3	CAISEAHSEKLFF	TGTGCCATCAGTGAAGCCCATTCTGAAAAACTGTTTTTT
TRBD2	TRBJ2-5	.	TRBV11-2	CASSDAGGASETQYF	TGTGCCAGCAGCGATGCGGGGGGAGCCTCGGAGACCCAGTACTTC
TRBD1	TRBJ1-4	.	TRBV4-2	CASSQDGTGGEKLFF	TGTGCCAGCAGCCAGGACGGGACAGGGGGTGAAAAACTGTTTTTT
.	TRBJ2-7	.	TRBV7-2	CASGQGPDREQYF	TGTGCCAGCGGGCAGGGTCCAGATCGCGAGCAGTACTTC
.	TRBJ1-1	.	TRBV11-2	CASSLGETEAFF	TGTGCCAGCAGCTTAGGGGAGACTGAAGCTTTCTTT
.	TRBJ2-3	once	TRBV28	CASSLGGGENTQYF	TGTGCCAGCAGTTTAGGAGGGGGGGAAAATACGCAGTATTTT
.	TRBJ1-2	.	TRBV5-1	CASSPSRTEYGYTF	TGCGCCAGCAGCCCTTCCAGGACAGAGTATGGCTACACCTTC